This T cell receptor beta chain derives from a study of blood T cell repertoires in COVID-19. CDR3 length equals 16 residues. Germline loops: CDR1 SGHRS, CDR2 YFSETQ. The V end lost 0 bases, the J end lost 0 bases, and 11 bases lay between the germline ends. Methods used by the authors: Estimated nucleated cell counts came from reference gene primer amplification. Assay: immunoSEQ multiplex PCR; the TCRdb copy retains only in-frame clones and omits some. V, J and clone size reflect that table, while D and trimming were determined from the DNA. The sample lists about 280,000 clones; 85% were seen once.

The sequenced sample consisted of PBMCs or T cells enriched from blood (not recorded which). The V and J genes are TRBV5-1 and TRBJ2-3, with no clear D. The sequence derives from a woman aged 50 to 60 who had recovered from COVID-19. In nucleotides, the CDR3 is TGCGCCAGCAGCTTGGGCGAGTCCGAAAGCACAGATACGCAGTATTTT. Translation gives CASSLGESESTDTQYF.